This T cell receptor beta chain was sequenced during a study of T and B cells in COVID-19 patients. Background on the study: Blood was sampled from COVID-19 patients who were either actively infected or recovered.

There are many counts of this clonotype. BIOMED2 TRB-A/B primer pools were used in multiplex TRB PCR. TCRdb independently ran MiXCR on the multiplex PCR reads; one entry per CDR3 protein. The sample carries fewer than 15,000 distinct CDR3 sequences, around 28% recorded once. Each TRB amplification used about 250-550 ng of genomic DNA from blood. The trim removed 5 bases at V and 7 bases at J, leaving 14 bases unmatched. CDR3 length: 16 residues. Germline CDR1 reads MNHEY; CDR2 reads SVGAGI. The V and J genes are TRBV6-5 and TRBJ2-7; 10 nucleotides align to TRBD1. The receptor's source is a human donor who had recovered from COVID-19. The sequenced material came from blood. CDR3 protein: CASSPDRGRVSAEQYF. The CDR3 coding sequence is TGTGCCAGCAGTCCCGACAGGGGGCGAGTCTCCGCAGAGCAGTACTTC.